The 14 T cell receptor beta chains below were found in one sample sequenced in a study of shared clonotypes between healthy human individuals. The assay was immunoSEQ multiplex PCR, and TCRdb's table has in-frame clones only and misses some. The repertoire includes 2 million to 2.5 million clones, approximately 90% of them detected once, and 0.3% to 0.45% sits in the top ten. Sequences were obtained from naive CD4+ T cells from PBMCs. As for subset: CD45RA+ positively selected. These receptor sequences come from a man aged 18 to 35 in good health. Some clones in this sample may be carry-over from other donors' samples.

The chain employs TRBV7-9 and TRBJ1-1, with D unresolved. Per the germline V gene, CDR1 is SEHNR and CDR2 is FQNEAQ (reference sequence). Trimming took off 5 bases at V and 1 base at J, with 11 bases between the two ends. The CDR3 loop spans 14 amino acids. CDR3 nucleotides: TGTGCCAGCAGCGGAAGACTGGCGAACACTGAAGCTTTCTTT. Its protein is CASSGRLANTEAFF.

The rearrangement joins TRBV18 to TRBJ2-7; no firm D call. V lost 0 bases and J lost 3, with 12 bases in between. This CDR3 is built from 15 residues. Germline V gives CDR1 KGHSH, CDR2 LQKENI. The CDR3 here is CASSPPSRQDYEQYF. The CDR3 nucleotides read TGTGCCAGCTCACCACCGTCGAGACAAGACTACGAGCAGTACTTC.

This clone was seen just once. The CDR3, as DNA: TGCGCCAGCAGCCAAGAAAGGGGGGTCGTAGGAAACACCATATATTTT. Protein: CASSQERGVVGNTIYF. The chain has TRBV4-1 and TRBJ1-3; D might be TRBD1 (6 bases). The CDR3 spans 16 residues. Germline V gene data show CDR1 as MGHRA and CDR2 as YSYEKL. V lost 0 bases and J lost 4, with 13 bases in between.

The chain uses TRBV2 and TRBJ2-7; 12 nucleotides match TRBD2. From germline, CDR1 is SNHLY and CDR2 FYNNEI. After removal of 3 bases from V and 3 bases from J, the junction contained 0 bases not matched to a gene. CDR3 size: 14 residues. The CDR3 DNA follows: TGTGCCAGCAGTGAGGGACTAGCGGGCTACGAGCAGTACTTC. This codes for CASSEGLAGYEQYF.

About this clone itself: Other DNA sequences in this sample translate to the same CDR3. J is TRBJ2-7 and V is TRBV6-5; maybe TRBD1 (5 bases). CDR1 is MNHEY and CDR2 is SVGAGI in the germline V gene. The CDR3 is made up of 14 amino acids. The germline V and J ends were trimmed by 0 bases and 1 base, with 7 bases remaining between them. This chain's CDR3 is CASSYSRTSYEQYF. CDR3 bases: TGTGCCAGCAGTTACTCACGGACATCCTACGAGCAGTACTTC.

This clone was counted a single time. The chain is built from TRBV25-1 and TRBJ1-4, with TRBD1 as a possible D gene (5 bases). CDR3 length equals 15 residues. Deletions cut 5 bases from V and 0 bases from J, with 10 bases between. Germline loops: CDR1 MGHDK, CDR2 SYGVNS. CDR3 protein: CASSRQGPTNEKLFF. In DNA, the CDR3 is TGTGCCAGCAGTAGGCAGGGACCAACTAATGAAAAACTGTTTTTT.

The chain couples TRBV11-2 to TRBJ2-1; D is possibly TRBD2 (6 bases). Germline assignment: CDR1 SGHAT and CDR2 FQNNGV. Trimming took 6 bases from V and 4 from J, leaving 13 bases between them. CDR3 size: 14 residues. CDR3 protein: CASREGPFYNEQFF. The CDR3 region has the DNA TGTGCCAGCAGGGAGGGGCCCTTTTACAATGAGCAGTTCTTC.

The gene calls are TRBV4-2 and TRBJ2-1; 11 positions agree with TRBD2. This CDR3 contains 16 residues. V was clipped by 0 bases and J by 9 bases; unmatched bases: 7. Germline V gene data show CDR1 as LGHNA and CDR2 as YNFKEQ. CDR3 region: CASSQDPTSGRREQFF. Here the CDR3 DNA reads TGTGCCAGCAGCCAAGATCCTACTAGCGGGAGACGTGAGCAGTTCTTC.

The rearrangement joins TRBV5-1 to TRBJ2-7; 8 positions agree with TRBD1. The J segment lost 6 bases and the V segment lost 4 bases, leaving 9 bases of the junction unmatched. Germline V gene sequence: CDR1 SGHRS, CDR2 YFSETQ. The CDR3 extends over 14 amino acids. This CDR3 reads CASSPGQAPSEQYF. DNA of the CDR3: TGCGCCAGCAGCCCGGGACAGGCCCCCTCCGAGCAGTACTTC.

This chain connects TRBV7-6 to TRBJ2-6; the D is unclear. The CDR3 is 16 residues long. The V gene's germline CDR1 is SGHVS and CDR2 FNYEAQ. V was cut by 4 bases and J by 2 bases, with 12 bases left in between. This CDR3 is CASSSWNLPGANVLTF. The CDR3 coding sequence is TGTGCCAGCAGCTCATGGAACCTCCCTGGGGCCAACGTCCTGACTTTC.

The genes are TRBV5-1 and TRBJ2-7, with 8 positions matching TRBD2. The CDR3 loop spans 15 amino acids. J lost 6 bases, V lost 0 bases, and 8 bases had no gene match. The germline V gene encodes CDR1 SGHRS and CDR2 YFSETQ. CDR3 nucleotide sequence: TGCGCCAGCAGCTTGGTACTAGCGGACCGGGGCGAGCAGTACTTC. Translation: CASSLVLADRGEQYF.

The V call is TRBV4-1, the J call TRBJ2-7; TRBD2 might be the D (6 bases). V was trimmed by 2 bases and J by 9 bases, leaving 17 bases between them. Germline CDR1 MGHRA, CDR2 YSYEKL. CDR3 size: 14 residues. The CDR3 bases are TGCGCCAGCAGCCAAATGCAGGGAGGTTCTGGGCAGTACTTC. This gives the protein CASSQMQGGSGQYF.

The chain has TRBV30 and TRBJ1-2; D unresolved. V was cut by 1 base and J by 1 base, with 7 bases left in between. Per germline, CDR1 GTSNPN and CDR2 SVGIG (reference sequence). There are 13 residues in the CDR3. The CDR3 nucleotides are TGTGCCTGGAGTGGCGGAAATAACTATGGCTACACCTTC. This sequence encodes CAWSGGNNYGYTF.

In its sample, this clone was seen once. The genes are TRBV19 and TRBJ2-3; tentatively, D is TRBD2 (5 bases). The V end lost 9 bases, the J end lost 5 bases, and 18 bases lay between the germline ends. The CDR3 is 14 amino acids. Germline V gene lookup returns CDR1 LNHDA and CDR2 SQIVND (reference sequence). The CDR3 nucleotides are TGTGCCAGCGCCTCTAGGAGTAGCGTAGATACGCAGTATTTT. It encodes CASASRSSVDTQYF.